This TCR beta chain was documented in a study of cytomegalovirus exposure and HLA in healthy donors. About the study: The roughly 120 million unique TCR beta sequences, from around 200 million T cells, were found by an earlier analysis.

CDR3 length: 20 amino acids. The germline V gene has CDR1 MNHEY and CDR2 SMNVEV (reference sequence). V was trimmed by 2 bases and J by 9 bases, leaving 32 bases between them. The PCR was carried out with 60 Vbeta primers and 13 Jbeta primers. Clones were read by immunoSEQ multiplex PCR, and TCRdb kept only the in-frame ones, dropping some. The sample yields approximately 180,000 clones, roughly four fifths seen once. Overall study findings and caveats: Accurate HLA-A and HLA-B prediction from TCR beta sequences was reported for most subjects.

As concerns this clone: Its matching antigen is unknown.

Sequencing was carried out using PBMCs. The TCR was taken from a woman aged 18 to 35 in good health and CMV-seropositive. The chain couples TRBV27 to TRBJ1-3, with D possibly matching TRBD1 (5 bases). The CDR3 nucleotides read TGTGCCAGCAGTTTACGGGGGGGGACGGCAAGCTCGGTACCCGGGGGCACCATATATTTT. It yields the protein CASSLRGGTASSVPGGTIYF.